Listed below are T cell receptor beta chains from one sample, sequenced in a study of T cell changes during pregnancy in multiple sclerosis. Produced via immunoSEQ multiplex PCR; TCRdb's table is partial and in-frame only. The table has about 110,000 clones, around 90% seen once. The sequencing used peripheral blood, collected before pregnancy. Receptors originate from a female donor with multiple sclerosis, enrolled in a pregnancy study. The CDR3 runs from the conserved cysteine through the conserved F or W. D genes are given only for firm matches. Clone size is given for some rows only: seen once, a few or many times, or a class if the clone is expanded.

size	V	J	D	CDR3	DNA
.	TRBV29-1	TRBJ2-5	.	CSVDLGDLVFVYGETQYF	TGCAGCGTTGATCTGGGGGACTTAGTATTTGTGTATGGAGAGACCCAGTACTTC
.	TRBV29-1	TRBJ2-7	.	CSVEGNRPYEQYF	TGCAGCGTTGAAGGGAACAGACCCTACGAGCAGTACTTC
.	TRBV19	TRBJ1-1	.	CASSFPAGLRRTKGTEAFF	TGTGCCAGTAGTTTTCCCGCAGGGTTAAGACGAACCAAGGGCACTGAAGCTTTCTTT
.	TRBV19	TRBJ2-3	TRBD1	CARDRGIYTQYF	TGTGCCAGGGACAGGGGCATATATACGCAGTATTTT
.	TRBV10-2	TRBJ2-2	TRBD1	CASSAVSGRGRYTGELFF	TGCGCCAGCAGTGCAGTTTCGGGCAGGGGGCGGTACACCGGGGAGCTGTTTTTT
.	TRBV19	TRBJ1-1	TRBD1	CASSIKGGHTEAFF	TGTGCCAGTAGTATAAAAGGGGGCCACACTGAAGCTTTCTTT
.	TRBV7-9	TRBJ2-6	TRBD1	CASSLVRGTGSSGANVLTF	TGTGCCAGCAGCTTAGTGAGAGGGACAGGGTCCTCTGGGGCCAACGTCCTGACTTTC
.	TRBV5-1	TRBJ2-7	.	CASKKQGGSYEQYF	TGCGCCAGTAAAAAACAGGGGGGGTCCTACGAGCAGTACTTC
.	TRBV21-1	TRBJ2-7	.	CASSKVRYRDRGSYEQYF	TGTGCCAGCAGCAAAGTTAGGTATAGGGACAGGGGTTCCTACGAGCAGTACTTC
.	TRBV7-2	TRBJ2-5	TRBD2	CASSHGGKQETQYF	TGTGCCAGCAGCCACGGGGGGAAACAAGAGACCCAGTACTTC
.	TRBV7-9	TRBJ2-7	TRBD1	CASSGRTGLYEQYF	TGTGCCAGCAGCGGCCGGACAGGGCTGTACGAGCAGTACTTC
.	TRBV19	TRBJ1-4	.	CASTMGHLLFF	TGTGCCAGTACGATGGGACATCTTCTGTTTTTT
.	TRBV7-2	TRBJ2-1	TRBD2	CASSFGGSPGGEQFF	TGTGCCAGCAGCTTCGGCGGGAGCCCGGGGGGGGAGCAGTTCTTC
.	TRBV10-3	TRBJ1-5	.	CAISEAGLNQPQHF	TGTGCCATCAGTGAGGCCGGTCTCAATCAGCCCCAGCATTTT
.	TRBV30	TRBJ1-3	TRBD1	CAWSVTGVGNTIYF	TGTGCCTGGAGTGTCACAGGGGTGGGGAACACCATATATTTT
.	TRBV28	TRBJ1-1	.	CASSLRGMNTEAFF	TGTGCCAGCAGTTTAAGGGGAATGAACACTGAAGCTTTCTTT
.	TRBV6-1	TRBJ2-1	TRBD1	CASSVLSGTGSPNEQFF	TGTGCCAGCAGTGTTCTCTCCGGGACAGGGTCCCCCAATGAGCAGTTCTTC
.	TRBV4-1	TRBJ2-7	.	CASSQDSQGYPYEQYF	TGCGCCAGCAGCCAAGATAGTCAGGGATACCCCTACGAGCAGTACTTC
.	TRBV19	TRBJ1-3	.	CASSIGGFSGNTIYF	TGTGCCAGTAGTATAGGAGGGTTCTCTGGAAACACCATATATTTT
.	TRBV5-4	TRBJ2-2	.	CASSRGGIGELFF	TGTGCCAGCAGCCGTGGGGGGATCGGGGAGCTGTTTTTT
.	TRBV7-9	TRBJ2-7	.	CASNARGGGEQYF	TGTGCCAGCAACGCGAGAGGGGGGGGCGAGCAGTACTTC
.	TRBV2	TRBJ2-1	.	CASSGELATNEQFF	TGTGCCAGCAGTGGGGAGCTGGCGACTAATGAGCAGTTCTTC
.	TRBV25-1	TRBJ2-1	TRBD2	CASSEYSGGRQFF	TGTGCCAGCAGTGAATATAGCGGGGGTCGGCAGTTCTTC
.	TRBV7-9	TRBJ1-1	.	CASSLAGQGAFF	TGTGCCAGCAGCTTAGCAGGGCAGGGGGCTTTCTTT
.	TRBV2	TRBJ2-3	.	CASSARGQLSTDTQYF	TGTGCCAGCAGTGCCCGCGGGCAGCTGAGCACAGATACGCAGTATTTT
.	TRBV5-1	TRBJ2-7	.	CASSLAPSRQYF	TGCGCCAGCAGCTTGGCCCCCTCTCGGCAGTACTTC
.	TRBV6-5	TRBJ2-4	.	CASSPTTEVRNIQYF	TGTGCCAGCAGCCCGACAACAGAAGTTCGAAACATTCAGTACTTC
.	TRBV7-2	TRBJ1-1	.	CASSLVGGLSTEAFF	TGTGCCAGCAGCTTAGTTGGCGGATTGAGCACTGAAGCTTTCTTT
.	TRBV4-1	TRBJ1-2	.	CASRGGVRDGYTF	TGCGCCAGCAGGGGAGGGGTTAGGGATGGCTACACCTTC
.	TRBV4-3	TRBJ2-3	TRBD2	CASSQLAGLSTDTQYF	TGCGCCAGCAGCCAACTAGCGGGGCTTAGCACAGATACGCAGTATTTT
.	TRBV6-5	TRBJ1-2	.	CATCPRDSKAPDYTF	TGTGCCACCTGCCCCCGCGACAGTAAGGCCCCCGACTACACCTTC
.	TRBV25-1	TRBJ2-3	.	CASNAGTDTQYF	TGTGCCAGCAATGCAGGCACAGATACGCAGTATTTT
.	TRBV7-9	TRBJ2-7	TRBD1	CASSLGPRQGSPQQYF	TGTGCCAGCAGCTTAGGTCCGCGACAGGGGTCCCCCCAGCAGTACTTC
.	TRBV25-1	TRBJ1-1	.	CASSEVGGATEAFF	TGTGCCAGCAGTGAGGTGGGGGGGGCCACTGAAGCTTTCTTT
.	TRBV6-1	TRBJ1-5	TRBD1	CASSEAPPGGDQPQHF	TGTGCCAGCAGTGAAGCTCCCCCAGGGGGTGATCAGCCCCAGCATTTT
.	TRBV29-1	TRBJ2-1	.	CSVVGSWSSYNEQFF	TGCAGCGTCGTCGGGTCATGGAGCTCCTACAATGAGCAGTTCTTC
.	TRBV7-6	TRBJ2-5	.	CASSLPGNQETQYF	TGTGCCAGCAGCCTTCCCGGGAATCAAGAGACCCAGTACTTC
.	TRBV30	TRBJ1-5	.	CAWGWGRQDNQPQHF	TGTGCCTGGGGATGGGGGCGACAGGACAATCAGCCCCAGCATTTT
.	TRBV7-3	TRBJ2-1	.	CASSLTKGSGVYNEQFF	TGTGCCAGCAGCTTAACAAAGGGTAGCGGAGTATACAATGAGCAGTTCTTC
.	TRBV7-2	TRBJ1-6	.	CASSLAVQGLGNDSPLHF	TGTGCCAGCAGCTTAGCAGTACAAGGACTGGGCAACGATTCACCCCTCCACTTT
.	TRBV10-3	TRBJ2-5	TRBD2	CATRGTSSETQYF	TGTGCCACCAGGGGGACTAGCTCGGAGACCCAGTACTTC
.	TRBV5-4	TRBJ1-1	TRBD1	CASSLTGAPEAFF	TGTGCCAGCAGCCTGACAGGGGCCCCTGAAGCTTTCTTT
.	TRBV15	TRBJ2-3	TRBD1	CATSRRDRGSTDTQYF	TGTGCCACCAGCAGACGGGACAGGGGATCCACAGATACGCAGTATTTT
.	TRBV18	TRBJ1-1	.	CASSPAKTGNTEAFF	TGTGCCAGCTCACCGGCCAAAACAGGGAACACTGAAGCTTTCTTT
.	TRBV7-9	TRBJ2-2	.	CASSLSYGQYTGELFF	TGTGCCAGCAGCTTATCCTATGGACAGTACACCGGGGAGCTGTTTTTT
.	TRBV27	TRBJ2-1	.	CASSLDSAYNEQFF	TGTGCCAGCAGTCTCGACTCGGCCTACAATGAGCAGTTCTTC
.	TRBV5-5	TRBJ1-2	.	CASSLSTSGQNYGYTF	TGTGCCAGCAGCTTGTCAACCAGCGGACAGAACTATGGCTACACCTTC
.	TRBV5-5	TRBJ2-7	TRBD2	CASSLVRLAGVRQYF	TGTGCCAGCAGCTTGGTTCGACTAGCGGGGGTAAGGCAGTACTTC
.	TRBV19	TRBJ1-5	TRBD1	CASSTPIAGTGLLGSNQPQHF	TGTGCCAGTAGTACCCCGATTGCCGGGACAGGGCTGTTGGGCAGCAATCAGCCCCAGCATTTT
.	TRBV6-1	TRBJ2-5	.	CASSALRVAETQYF	TGTGCCAGCAGTGCCCTGAGGGTTGCGGAGACCCAGTACTTC
.	TRBV27	TRBJ1-2	TRBD1	CASWTGGFGYTF	TGTGCCAGCTGGACAGGGGGATTTGGCTACACCTTC
.	TRBV5-4	TRBJ1-1	.	CASRQRTDNTEAFF	TGTGCCAGCAGACAAAGGACAGACAACACTGAAGCTTTCTTT
.	TRBV15	TRBJ2-3	TRBD1	CGTGQGRVTDTQYF	TGCGGAACGGGACAGGGGCGCGTTACAGATACGCAGTATTTT
few	TRBV4-1	TRBJ1-6	TRBD1	CASSQQPGQGNSPLHF	TGCGCCAGCAGCCAACAGCCGGGACAGGGGAATTCACCCCTCCACTTT
.	TRBV6-4	TRBJ2-1	.	CASSAVAPSGEQFF	TGTGCCAGCAGTGCGGTGGCCCCCTCGGGTGAGCAGTTCTTC